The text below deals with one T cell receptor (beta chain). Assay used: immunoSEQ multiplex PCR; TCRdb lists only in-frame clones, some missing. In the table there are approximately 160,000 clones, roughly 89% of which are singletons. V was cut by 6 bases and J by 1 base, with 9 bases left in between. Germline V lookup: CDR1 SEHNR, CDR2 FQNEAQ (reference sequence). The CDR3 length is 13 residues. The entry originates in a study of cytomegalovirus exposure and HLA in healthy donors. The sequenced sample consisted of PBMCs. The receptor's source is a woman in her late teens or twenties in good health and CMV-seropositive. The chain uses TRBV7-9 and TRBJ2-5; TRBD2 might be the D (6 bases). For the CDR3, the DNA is TGTGCCAGCAGTCGGGACTTCCAAGAGACCCAGTACTTC. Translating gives CASSRDFQETQYF.